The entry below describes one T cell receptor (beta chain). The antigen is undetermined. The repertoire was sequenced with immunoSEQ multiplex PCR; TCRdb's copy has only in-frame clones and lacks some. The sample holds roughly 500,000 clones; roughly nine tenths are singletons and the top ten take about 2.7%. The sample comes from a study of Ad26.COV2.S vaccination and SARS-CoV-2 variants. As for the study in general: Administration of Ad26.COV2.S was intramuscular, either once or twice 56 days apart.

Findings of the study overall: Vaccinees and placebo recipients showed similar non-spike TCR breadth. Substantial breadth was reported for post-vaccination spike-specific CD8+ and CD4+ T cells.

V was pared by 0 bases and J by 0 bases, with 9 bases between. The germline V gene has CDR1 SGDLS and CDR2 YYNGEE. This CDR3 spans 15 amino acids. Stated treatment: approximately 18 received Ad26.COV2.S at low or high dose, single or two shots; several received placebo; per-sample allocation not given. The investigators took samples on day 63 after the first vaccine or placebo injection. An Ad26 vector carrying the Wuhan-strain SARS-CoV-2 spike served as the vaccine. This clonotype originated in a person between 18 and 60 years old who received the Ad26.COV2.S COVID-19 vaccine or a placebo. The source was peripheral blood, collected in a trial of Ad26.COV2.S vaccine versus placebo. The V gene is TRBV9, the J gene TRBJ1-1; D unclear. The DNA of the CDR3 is TGTGCCAGCAGCGTAGCCGGGTTCATGAACACTGAAGCTTTCTTT. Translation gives CASSVAGFMNTEAFF.